This T cell receptor beta chain derives from a study of T-cell memory formation after mild COVID-19. CDR3 length: 15 amino acids. The J segment lost 6 bases and the V segment lost 2 bases, leaving 3 bases of the junction unmatched. Germline CDR1 and CDR2: MDHEN and SYDVKM. Via MiXCR, TCRdb re-called the 5' RACE reads, giving one row per CDR3 protein. This table has 150,000 to 200,000 distinct CDR3 sequences, roughly 20% appearing once. The TCR originated in a man between 18 and 29 years old who had mild COVID-19 (a few samples of this study predate the infection). Cell type and time point are not known. The chain carries TRBV28 and TRBJ2-2; 10 nucleotides align to TRBD2. The specimen sequenced was PBMCs or a T cell subset sorted from them (not recorded which). The CDR3, as DNA: TGTGCCAGCAGTTTAAGGCTAGCGGGGGCCGGGGAGCTGTTTTTT. It translates to CASSLRLAGAGELFF.